Described below is a single TCR beta chain sequence and its context. This clonotype was picked up many times. The antigen this receptor binds is unknown. Per-nucleotide qualities are absent, and no much larger clonotype sits a single base away. The entry originates in a study of T cell repertoires in cytomegalovirus infection (dated by TCRdb to 2018 to 2020). With regard to the full study: Donor HLA type was relevant to the analysis, as public TCR beta signatures indicated carriage of CMV infection together with the matching HLA type.

The investigation overall reported the following: In both this cohort and an independent cohort of several hundred donors, the cumulative frequency of public TCR beta family members distinguished carriers of CMV infection plus the relevant HLA type. In the ex vivo response, HLA-C-restricted CMV-specific TCR beta clonotypes were dominant, and in two of eight donors the single most frequent clonotype came from this HLA-C-restricted group.

The sequencing machine was an Illumina HiSeq 1500. The public reads were reanalyzed by TCRdb: fastp trimming at Q25, MiXCR alignment, in-frame beta chains only. Under each unique CDR3 protein, matching rows form one entry showing the most common genes and DNA. In this sample the table shows around 450,000 distinct CDR3 sequences, approximately 10% of which occur a single time. The ten largest clones capture 10% of the sample. Specimen: PBMCs. The TCR originated in a human donor in good health (CMV status not recorded). Some clones in this sample may be carry-over from other donors' samples.

The CDR3 has the sequence CSARDRSRVGEKLFF. The DNA reads as follows: TGCAGTGCTAGAGATCGGAGCCGGGTGGGTGAAAAACTGTTTTTT. In this chain, TRBV20-1 is recombined with TRBJ1-4, with an unclear D gene assignment. Trimming at the junction amounts to 0 bases on V and 7 bases on J, and the germline ends lie 15 bases apart. The CDR1 and CDR2 encoded by the germline V gene (reference sequence) are DFQATT and SNEGSKA. The CDR3 measures 15 amino acids from cysteine to phenylalanine. CDR3 DNA is the only sequence kept; it has 45 bases, read in frame from the first base.